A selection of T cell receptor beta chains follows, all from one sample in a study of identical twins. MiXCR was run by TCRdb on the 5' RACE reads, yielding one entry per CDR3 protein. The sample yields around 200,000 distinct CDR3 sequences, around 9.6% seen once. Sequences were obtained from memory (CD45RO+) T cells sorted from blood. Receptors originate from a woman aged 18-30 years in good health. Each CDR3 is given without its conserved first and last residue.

cdr3_aa: SARLTAGTGETQY; j_call: TRBJ2-5; v_call: TRBV20-1
cdr3_aa: ASSEPGLNTEAF; j_call: TRBJ1-1; v_call: TRBV6-1
cdr3_aa: ASRERSTNEKLF; j_call: TRBJ1-4; v_call: TRBV2
cdr3_aa: ASSESQFTEAF; j_call: TRBJ1-1; v_call: TRBV5-6
cdr3_aa: ASSYSGVLSYEQY; j_call: TRBJ2-7; v_call: TRBV6-5
cdr3_aa: ASSGNSPYNEQF; j_call: TRBJ2-1; v_call: TRBV10-2
cdr3_aa: ASSLVVIVGDMHADTQY; j_call: TRBJ2-3; v_call: TRBV12-3/TRBV12-4
cdr3_aa: ASSPRTEAF; j_call: TRBJ1-1; v_call: TRBV7-2
cdr3_aa: ASAGQPNTEAF; j_call: TRBJ1-1; v_call: TRBV6-1
cdr3_aa: AWKAGPNSPLH; j_call: TRBJ1-6; v_call: TRBV30
cdr3_aa: ASSRQDRGFVQY; j_call: TRBJ2-7; v_call: TRBV3-1
cdr3_aa: ASSLALWQGGEKLF; j_call: TRBJ1-4; v_call: TRBV7-2
cdr3_aa: ASSRTIPSGNNEQF; j_call: TRBJ2-1; v_call: TRBV3-1
cdr3_aa: ASSLRLLEETQY; j_call: TRBJ2-5; v_call: TRBV13
cdr3_aa: ASIQSRGGSYNEQF; j_call: TRBJ2-1; v_call: TRBV6-1
cdr3_aa: SALGIYGYT; j_call: TRBJ1-2; v_call: TRBV20-1